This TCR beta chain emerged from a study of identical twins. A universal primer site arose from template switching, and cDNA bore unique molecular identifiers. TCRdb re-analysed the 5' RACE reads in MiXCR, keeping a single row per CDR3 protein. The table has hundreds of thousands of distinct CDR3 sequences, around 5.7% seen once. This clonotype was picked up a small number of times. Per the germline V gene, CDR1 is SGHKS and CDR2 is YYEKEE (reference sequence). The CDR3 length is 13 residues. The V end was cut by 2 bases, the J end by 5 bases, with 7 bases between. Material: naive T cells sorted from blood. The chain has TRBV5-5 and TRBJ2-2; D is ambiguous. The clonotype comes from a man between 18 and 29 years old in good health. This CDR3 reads CASSFSPTGELFF. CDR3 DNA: TGTGCCAGCAGCTTTTCCCCAACCGGGGAGCTGTTTTTT.